This is a list of T cell receptor beta chains from one sample in a study of chemoradiotherapy in HPV16-positive cancers. This table comes from immunoSEQ multiplex PCR, and its TCRdb copy is limited to in-frame clones, with some not included. Of about 12,000 clones listed, 81% are singletons. This material was collected from a patient who underwent chemoradiotherapy. These TCRs come from a human donor with HPV-associated anogenital cancer. CDR3s include the opening cysteine and the closing phenylalanine or tryptophan.

TRBV28,CASSYLWDSSSGANVLTF
TRBV7-3,CASSVGGARETQYF
TRBV5-1,CASSWGDSLNSPLHF
TRBV7-9,CASSFTGGREKLFF
TRBV19,CASTPDIRDRGSGGYTF
TRBV6-5,CASSYGKDSQEQYF
TRBV30,CAWSASGTGMRGYSPLHF
TRBV28,CASSLRTGGYYEQYF
TRBV2,CASGNNEQFF
TRBV4-3,CASSQGRTNYGYTF
TRBV4-3,CASSQGGQGRYGYTF
TRBV7-3,CASSSQGVGSPLHF
TRBV7-9,CASSLGGKYNEQFF
TRBV19,CASSIEGRQETQYF
TRBV30,CAWSRQGETQYF
TRBV9,CASSPWAGGTGYTF
TRBV20-1,CSAWWTEAFF
TRBV14,CASSQNSGTSGYTF
TRBV5-5,CASSPMADTIYF
TRBV9,CASSVFGSYNEQFF
TRBV19,CASSPRDRSTDTQYF
TRBV5-8,CASSSGGAAGDTDTQYF
TRBV2,CASRSGTKNIQYF
TRBV30,CAWSEGGVGRPLHF
TRBV5-4,CASSEGISYETQYF
TRBV19,CASSWNGAGGSETQYF
TRBV5-6,CASSWRTGQPMNTEAFF
TRBV5-5,CASSLVEVTGELFF
TRBV7-2,CASSLRTGYEQYF
TRBV6-6,CASSFTGLSHEQYF
TRBV30,CAWSVGGMLGEKLFF
TRBV7-3,CASTLSGQGFYNSPLHF
TRBV2,CAGRSHTRETQYF
TRBV13,CASSLGTGYNEQFF
TRBV28,CASRSTRGIQYF
TRBV7-3,CASSSSGGANAGELFF
TRBV5-5,CASSLTPAALMNTEAFF
TRBV5-1,CASSLGPINYGYTF
TRBV4-2,CASSQDGLAGGPSNEQFF
TRBV4-2,CASSGENYGYTF
TRBV5-4,CASSLKQGGLNTEAFF
TRBV6-5,CASRQGQYETQYF
TRBV6-5,CASSPFGVEQYF
TRBV5-1,CASSSSGGGTDEQYF
TRBV7-9,CASSLGTDKLLSEKLFF
TRBV18,CASSPQGASNTGELFF
TRBV4-1,CASSPSGRVSFHF
TRBV27,CASSFRPYSNQPQHF
TRBV25-1,CASVSGTSPFGYTF
TRBV2,CASMNTGGLYLAYNEQFF
TRBV5-1,CASSPRTSEYNEQFF
TRBV27,CASRATAVDTQYF
TRBV18,CASSPSTGGLTDTQYF